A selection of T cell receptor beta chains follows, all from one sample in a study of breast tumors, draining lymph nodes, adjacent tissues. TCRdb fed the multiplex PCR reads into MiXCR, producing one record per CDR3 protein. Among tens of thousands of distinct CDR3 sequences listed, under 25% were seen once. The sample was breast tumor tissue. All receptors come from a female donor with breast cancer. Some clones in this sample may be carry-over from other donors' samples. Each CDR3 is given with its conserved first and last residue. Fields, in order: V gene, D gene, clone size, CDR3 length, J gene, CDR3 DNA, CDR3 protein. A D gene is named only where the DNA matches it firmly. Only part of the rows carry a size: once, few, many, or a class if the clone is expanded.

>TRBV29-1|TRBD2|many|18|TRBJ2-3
TGCAGCGTCCTCTTTTACCTAAGCGGGAGGGAGAGCACAGATACGCAGTATTTT
CSVLFYLSGRESTDTQYF
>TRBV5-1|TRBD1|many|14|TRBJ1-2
TGCGCCAGCAGACAAGGACAGGGGAGCTATGGCTACACCTTC
CASRQGQGSYGYTF
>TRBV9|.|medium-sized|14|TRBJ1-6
TGTGCCAGCAGCCTCTCCCTCGGAAGCCAGCCCCTCCACTTT
CASSLSLGSQPLHF
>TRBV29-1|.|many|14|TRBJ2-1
TGCAGCGCCCCCCGGGCAGGGACCTACAATGAGCAGTTCTTC
CSAPRAGTYNEQFF
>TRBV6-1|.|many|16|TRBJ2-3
TGTGCCAGCAGTGAATTCACGAGAGGGAGCACAGATACGCAGTATTTT
CASSEFTRGSTDTQYF
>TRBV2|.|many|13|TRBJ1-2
TGTGCCAGCAACGGTGACAGCAGTTATGGCTACACCTTC
CASNGDSSYGYTF
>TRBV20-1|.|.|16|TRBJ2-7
TGCAGTGTCGACGGATCGACAGGCGTGGGTTCCTACGAGCAGTACTTC
CSVDGSTGVGSYEQYF
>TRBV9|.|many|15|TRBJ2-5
TGTGCCAGCAGCCGCGGACAGGGAGGGAAAGAGACCCAGTACTTC
CASSRGQGGKETQYF
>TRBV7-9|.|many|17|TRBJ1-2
TGTGCCAGCAGCTTCAAAGGGGGGACCCCTACTAACTATGGCTACACCTTC
CASSFKGGTPTNYGYTF
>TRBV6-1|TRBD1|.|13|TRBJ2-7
TGTGCCAGCAGGACGGGACAGCCATACGAGCAGTACTTC
CASRTGQPYEQYF
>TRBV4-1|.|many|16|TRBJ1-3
TGCGCCAGCAGCCGTACGGCGGGGACTGAGGAAAACACCATATATTTT
CASSRTAGTEENTIYF
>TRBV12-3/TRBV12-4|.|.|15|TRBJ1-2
TGTGCCAGCACCTTTCCAGGGACGGCTCCTAGCGGCTACACCTTC
CASTFPGTAPSGYTF
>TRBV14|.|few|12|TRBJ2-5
TGTGCCAGCAGCCAAGATTACGGGATGCAGTACTTC
CASSQDYGMQYF
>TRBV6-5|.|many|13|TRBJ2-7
TGTGCCAGCAGTTACTCTTCCAGCTACGAGCAGTACTTC
CASSYSSSYEQYF
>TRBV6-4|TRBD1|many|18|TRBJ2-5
TGTGCCAGCACGGGGACAGGCCACTCCGGGGGACAAAAAGAGACCCAGTACTTC
CASTGTGHSGGQKETQYF
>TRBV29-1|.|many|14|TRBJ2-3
TGCAGCGTTGAAAGTCCAGGGAAAACAGATACGCAGTATTTT
CSVESPGKTDTQYF
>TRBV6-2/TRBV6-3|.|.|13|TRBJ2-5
TGTGCCAGCATCCGGGACCCTTGGGGGACCCAGTACTTC
CASIRDPWGTQYF
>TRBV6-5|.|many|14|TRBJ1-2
TGTGCCAGCAGGAAAGGACAGTTTAACTATGGCTACACCTTC
CASRKGQFNYGYTF
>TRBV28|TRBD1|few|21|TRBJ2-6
TGTGCCAGCAGTCCACCACCTTGGACAGGGGGCGCTAGGGCTGGGGCCAACGTCCTGACTTTC
CASSPPPWTGGARAGANVLTF
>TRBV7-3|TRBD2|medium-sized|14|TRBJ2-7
TGTGCCAGCAGCCAAGACGGGGGGGCCTACGAGCAGTACTTC
CASSQDGGAYEQYF